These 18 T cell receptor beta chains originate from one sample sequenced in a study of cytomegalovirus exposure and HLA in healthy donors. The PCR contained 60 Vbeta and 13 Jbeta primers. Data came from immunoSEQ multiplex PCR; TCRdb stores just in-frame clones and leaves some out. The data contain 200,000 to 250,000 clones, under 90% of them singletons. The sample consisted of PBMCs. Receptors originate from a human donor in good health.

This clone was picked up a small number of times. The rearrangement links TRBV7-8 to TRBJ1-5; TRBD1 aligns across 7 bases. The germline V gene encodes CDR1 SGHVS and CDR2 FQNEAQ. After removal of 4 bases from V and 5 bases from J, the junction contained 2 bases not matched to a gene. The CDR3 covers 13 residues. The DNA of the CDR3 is TGTGCCAGCAGCTACCAGGGGGATCAGCCCCAGCATTTT. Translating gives CASSYQGDQPQHF.

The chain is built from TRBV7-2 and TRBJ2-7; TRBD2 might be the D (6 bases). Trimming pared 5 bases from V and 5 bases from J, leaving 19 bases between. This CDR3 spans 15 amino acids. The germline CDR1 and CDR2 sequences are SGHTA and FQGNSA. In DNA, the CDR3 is TGTGCCAGCAGCGACGGGAGTCGGGGCAGGAACGAGCAGTACTTC. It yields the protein CASSDGSRGRNEQYF.

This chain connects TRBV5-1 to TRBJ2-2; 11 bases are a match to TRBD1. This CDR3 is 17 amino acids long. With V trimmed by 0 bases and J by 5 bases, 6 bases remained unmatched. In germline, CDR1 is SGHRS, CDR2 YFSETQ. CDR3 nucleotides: TGCGCCAGCAGCTTGGCCCCGGGACAGGGGGGTACCGGGGAGCTGTTTTTT. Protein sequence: CASSLAPGQGGTGELFF.

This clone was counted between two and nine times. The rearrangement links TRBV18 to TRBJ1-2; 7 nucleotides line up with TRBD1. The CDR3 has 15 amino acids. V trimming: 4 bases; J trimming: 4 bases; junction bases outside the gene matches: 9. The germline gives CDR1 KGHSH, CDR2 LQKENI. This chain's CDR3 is CASSLTDRVTYGYTF. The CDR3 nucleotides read TGTGCCAGCTCACTAACTGACAGGGTGACCTATGGCTACACCTTC. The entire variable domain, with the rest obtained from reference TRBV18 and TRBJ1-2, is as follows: NAGVMQNPRHLVRRRGQEARLRCSPMKGHSHVYWYRQLPEEGLKFMVYLQKENIIDESGMPKERFSAEFPKEGPSILRIQQVVRGDSAAYFCASSLTDRVTYGYTFGSGTRLTVV.

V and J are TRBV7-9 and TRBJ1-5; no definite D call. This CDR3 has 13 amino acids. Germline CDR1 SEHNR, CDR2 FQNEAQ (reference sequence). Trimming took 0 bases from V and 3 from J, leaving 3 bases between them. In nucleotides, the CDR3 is TGTGCCAGCAGCTTAGCGGCCAATCAGCCCCAGCATTTT. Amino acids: CASSLAANQPQHF.

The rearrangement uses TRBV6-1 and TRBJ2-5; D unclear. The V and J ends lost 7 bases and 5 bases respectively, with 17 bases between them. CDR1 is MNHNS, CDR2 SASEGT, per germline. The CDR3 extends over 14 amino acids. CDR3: CASILGTALETQYF. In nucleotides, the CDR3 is TGTGCCAGCATTCTTGGCACCGCCCTTGAGACCCAGTACTTC.

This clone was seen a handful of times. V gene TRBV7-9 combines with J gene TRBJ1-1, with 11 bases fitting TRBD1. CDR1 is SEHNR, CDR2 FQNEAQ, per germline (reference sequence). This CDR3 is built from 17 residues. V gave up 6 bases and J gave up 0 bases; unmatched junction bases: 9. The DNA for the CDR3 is TGTGCCAGCAGACCGGACAGGGGGCTTGTCCTGAACACTGAAGCTTTCTTT. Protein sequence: CASRPDRGLVLNTEAFF.

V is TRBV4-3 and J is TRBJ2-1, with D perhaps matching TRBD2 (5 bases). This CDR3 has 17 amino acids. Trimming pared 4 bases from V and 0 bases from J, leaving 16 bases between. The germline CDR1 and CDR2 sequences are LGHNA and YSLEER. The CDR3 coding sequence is TGCGCCAGCAGCCCCTCCGGGATTTATCGCTCCTACAATGAGCAGTTCTTC. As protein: CASSPSGIYRSYNEQFF.

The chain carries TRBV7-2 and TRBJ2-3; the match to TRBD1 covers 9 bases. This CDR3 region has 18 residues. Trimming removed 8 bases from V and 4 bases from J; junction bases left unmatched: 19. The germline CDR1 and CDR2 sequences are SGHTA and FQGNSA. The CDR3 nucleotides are TGTGCCAGCGAAGGAAAAGGGAGCCCGGGACAGGGTGCAGATACGCAGTATTTT. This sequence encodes CASEGKGSPGQGADTQYF.

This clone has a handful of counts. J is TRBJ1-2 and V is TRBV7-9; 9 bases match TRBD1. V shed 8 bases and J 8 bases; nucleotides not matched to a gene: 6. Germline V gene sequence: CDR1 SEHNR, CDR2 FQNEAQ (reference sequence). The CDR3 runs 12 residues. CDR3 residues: CASGWDREGYTF. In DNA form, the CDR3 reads TGTGCCAGCGGATGGGACAGGGAAGGCTACACCTTC.

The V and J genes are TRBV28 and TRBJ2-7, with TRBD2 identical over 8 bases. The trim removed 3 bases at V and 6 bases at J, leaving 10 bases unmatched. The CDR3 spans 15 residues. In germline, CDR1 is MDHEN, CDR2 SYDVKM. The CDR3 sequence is CASSLSAAGEGEQYF. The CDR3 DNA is TGTGCCAGCAGTTTGTCGGCAGCGGGAGAAGGCGAGCAGTACTTC.

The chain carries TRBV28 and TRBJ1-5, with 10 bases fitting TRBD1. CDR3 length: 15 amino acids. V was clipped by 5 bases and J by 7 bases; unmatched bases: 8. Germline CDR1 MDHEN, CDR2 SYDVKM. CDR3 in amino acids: CASSLRQGAGQPQHF. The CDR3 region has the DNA TGTGCCAGCAGTCTTCGACAGGGGGCTGGACAGCCCCAGCATTTT.

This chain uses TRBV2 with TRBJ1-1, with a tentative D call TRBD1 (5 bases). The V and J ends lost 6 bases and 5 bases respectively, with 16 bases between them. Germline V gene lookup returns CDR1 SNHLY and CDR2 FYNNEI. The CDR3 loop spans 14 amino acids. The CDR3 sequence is CASRKDTTRTEAFF. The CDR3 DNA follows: TGTGCCAGCAGGAAGGACACCACGAGAACTGAAGCTTTCTTT.

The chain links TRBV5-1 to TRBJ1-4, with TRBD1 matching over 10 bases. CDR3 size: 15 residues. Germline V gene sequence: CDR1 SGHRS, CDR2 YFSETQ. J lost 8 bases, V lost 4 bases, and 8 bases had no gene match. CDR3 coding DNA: TGCGCCAGCAGCCTCCGACAGGGGGCACAAGAAAAACTGTTTTTT. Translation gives CASSLRQGAQEKLFF.

CDR3 bases: TGTGCCAGCAGCCTCTCGGGAGGCGAAGCTTTCTTT. Protein: CASSLSGGEAFF. This chain connects TRBV7-9 to TRBJ1-1, with D uncertain. Germline CDR1 SEHNR, CDR2 FQNEAQ (reference sequence). V lost 5 bases and J 8 bases, leaving 12 bases between the germline ends. The CDR3 loop spans 12 amino acids.

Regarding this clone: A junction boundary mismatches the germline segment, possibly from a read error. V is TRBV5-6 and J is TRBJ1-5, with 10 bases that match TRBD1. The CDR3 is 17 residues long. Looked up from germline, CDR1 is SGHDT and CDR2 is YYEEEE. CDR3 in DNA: TGTGCCAACAGCACCGAGGACAGGGGGGATGCCAATCAGCCCCAGCATTTT. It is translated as CANSTEDRGDANQPQHF.

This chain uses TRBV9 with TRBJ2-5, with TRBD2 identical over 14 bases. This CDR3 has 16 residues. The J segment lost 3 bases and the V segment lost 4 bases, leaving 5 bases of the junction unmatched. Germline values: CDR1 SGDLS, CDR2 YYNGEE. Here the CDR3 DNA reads TGTGCCAGCAGCCCGACTAGCGGGAGGGCCGAAGAGACCCAGTACTTC. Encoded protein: CASSPTSGRAEETQYF.

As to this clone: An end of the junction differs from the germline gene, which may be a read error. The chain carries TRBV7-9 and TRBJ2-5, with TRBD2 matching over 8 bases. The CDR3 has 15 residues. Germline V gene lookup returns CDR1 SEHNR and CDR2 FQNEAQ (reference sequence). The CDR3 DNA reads TGTTCCAGCACCGACACGGGGGGGCGGGTGATGACCCAGTACTTC. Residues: CSSTDTGGRVMTQYF.